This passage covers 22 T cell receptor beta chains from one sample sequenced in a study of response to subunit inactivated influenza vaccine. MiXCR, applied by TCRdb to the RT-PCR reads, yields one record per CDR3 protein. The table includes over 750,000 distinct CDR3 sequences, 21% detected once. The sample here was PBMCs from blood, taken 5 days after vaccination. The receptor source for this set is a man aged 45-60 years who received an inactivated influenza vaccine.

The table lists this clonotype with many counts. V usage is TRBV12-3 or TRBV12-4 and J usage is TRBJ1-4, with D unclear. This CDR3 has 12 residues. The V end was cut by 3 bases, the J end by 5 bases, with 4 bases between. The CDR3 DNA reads TGTGCCAGCAGTTTCCCAAATGAAAAACTGTTTTTT. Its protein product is CASSFPNEKLFF.

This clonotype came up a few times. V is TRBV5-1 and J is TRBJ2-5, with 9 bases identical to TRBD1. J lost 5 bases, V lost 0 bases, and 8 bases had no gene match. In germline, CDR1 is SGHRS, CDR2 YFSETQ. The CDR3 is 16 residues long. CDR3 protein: CASSLGGQGTYETQYF. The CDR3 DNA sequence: TGCGCCAGCAGCTTGGGGGGACAGGGTACCTATGAGACCCAGTACTTC.

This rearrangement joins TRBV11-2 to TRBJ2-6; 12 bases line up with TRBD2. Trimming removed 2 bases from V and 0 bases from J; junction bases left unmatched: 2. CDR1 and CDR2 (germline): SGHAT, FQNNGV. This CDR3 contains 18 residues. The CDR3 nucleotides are TGTGCCAGCAGCTTACTAGCGGGAGGGCCCTCTGGGGCCAACGTCCTGACTTTC. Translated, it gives CASSLLAGGPSGANVLTF.

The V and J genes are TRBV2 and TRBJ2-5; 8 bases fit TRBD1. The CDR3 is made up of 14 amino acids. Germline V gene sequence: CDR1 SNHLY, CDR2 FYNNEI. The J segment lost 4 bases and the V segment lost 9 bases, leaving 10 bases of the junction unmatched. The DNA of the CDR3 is TGTGCCAGTACGGGGCAGGGGGCGAGAGAGACCCAGTACTTC. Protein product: CASTGQGARETQYF.

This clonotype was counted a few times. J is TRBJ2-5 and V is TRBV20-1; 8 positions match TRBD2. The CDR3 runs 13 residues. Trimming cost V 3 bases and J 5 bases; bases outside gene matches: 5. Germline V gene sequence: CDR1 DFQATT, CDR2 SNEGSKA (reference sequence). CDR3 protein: CSASTGGPETQYF. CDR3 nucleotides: TGCAGTGCTAGTACGGGAGGGCCGGAGACCCAGTACTTC.

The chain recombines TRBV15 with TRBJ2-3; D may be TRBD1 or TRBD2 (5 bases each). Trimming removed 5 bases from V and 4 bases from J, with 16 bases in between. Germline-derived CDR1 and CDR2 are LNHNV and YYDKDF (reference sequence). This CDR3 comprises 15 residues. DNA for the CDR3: TGTGCCACCAGCCCGGGGCCACAGCACCCAGATACGCAGTATTTT. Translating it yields CATSPGPQHPDTQYF.

The CDR3 sequence: CASSPTGVSGGAYEQYF. The CDR3 coding sequence is TGTGCCAGCAGCCCCACAGGGGTTAGCGGGGGTGCCTACGAGCAGTACTTC. The chain links TRBV3-1 to TRBJ2-7; 9 bases are shared with TRBD2. The V gene's germline CDR1 is LGHDT and CDR2 YNNKEL (reference sequence). This CDR3 comprises 17 residues. J lost 2 bases, V lost 4 bases, and 12 bases had no gene match.

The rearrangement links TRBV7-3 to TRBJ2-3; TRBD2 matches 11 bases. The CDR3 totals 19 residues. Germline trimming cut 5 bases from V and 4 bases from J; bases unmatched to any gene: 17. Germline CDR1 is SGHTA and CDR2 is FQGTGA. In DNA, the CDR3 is TGTGCCAGCAGCCCACAACCGTTTGTACTAGCGGGGGTTCCAGATACGCAGTATTTT. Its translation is CASSPQPFVLAGVPDTQYF.

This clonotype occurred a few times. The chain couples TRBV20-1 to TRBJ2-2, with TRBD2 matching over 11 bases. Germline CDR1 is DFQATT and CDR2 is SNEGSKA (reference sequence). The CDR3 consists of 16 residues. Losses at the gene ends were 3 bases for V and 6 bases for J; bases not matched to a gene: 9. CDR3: CSASRLAGGKAGELFF. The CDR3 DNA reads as TGCAGTGCTAGTCGGCTAGCGGGAGGAAAGGCCGGGGAGCTGTTTTTT.

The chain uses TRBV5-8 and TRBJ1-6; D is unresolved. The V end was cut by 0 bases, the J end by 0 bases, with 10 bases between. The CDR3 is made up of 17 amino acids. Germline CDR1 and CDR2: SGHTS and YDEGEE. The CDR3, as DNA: TGTGCCAGCAGCTTGGGCAGACTAAGCTCCTATAATTCACCCCTCCACTTT. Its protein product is CASSLGRLSSYNSPLHF.

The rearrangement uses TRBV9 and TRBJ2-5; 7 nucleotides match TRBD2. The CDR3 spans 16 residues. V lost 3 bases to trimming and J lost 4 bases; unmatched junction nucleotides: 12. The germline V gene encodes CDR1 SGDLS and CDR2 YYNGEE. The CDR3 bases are TGTGCCAGCAGCGCCGGACATGGTGGGGGGGGAGAGACCCAGTACTTC. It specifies CASSAGHGGGGETQYF. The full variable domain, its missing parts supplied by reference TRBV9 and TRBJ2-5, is DSGVTQTPKHLITATGQRVTLRCSPRSGDLSVYWYQQSLDQGLQFLIQYYNGEERAKGNILERFSAQQFPDLHSELNLSSLELGDSALYFCASSAGHGGGGETQYFGPGTRLLVL.

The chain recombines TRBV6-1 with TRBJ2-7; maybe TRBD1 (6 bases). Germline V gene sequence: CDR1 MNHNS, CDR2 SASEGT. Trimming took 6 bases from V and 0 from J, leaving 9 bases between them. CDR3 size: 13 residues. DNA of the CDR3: TGTGCCAGCAGACAGGGACACTCCTACGAGCAGTACTTC. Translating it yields CASRQGHSYEQYF.

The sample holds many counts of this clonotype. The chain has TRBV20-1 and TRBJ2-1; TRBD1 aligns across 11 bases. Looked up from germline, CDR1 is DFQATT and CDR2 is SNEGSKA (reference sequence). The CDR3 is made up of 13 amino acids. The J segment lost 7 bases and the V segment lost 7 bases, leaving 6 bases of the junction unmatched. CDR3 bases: TGCAGTGTCCCGGGACAGGGGGGGAATGAGCAGTTCTTC. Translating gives CSVPGQGGNEQFF.

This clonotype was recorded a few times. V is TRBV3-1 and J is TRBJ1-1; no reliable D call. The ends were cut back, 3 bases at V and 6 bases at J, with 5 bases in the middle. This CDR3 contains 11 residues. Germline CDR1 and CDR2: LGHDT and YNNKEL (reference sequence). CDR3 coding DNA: TGTGCCAGCAGCCACGGGGCTGAAGCTTTCTTT. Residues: CASSHGAEAFF. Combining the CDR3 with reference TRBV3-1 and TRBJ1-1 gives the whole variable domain DTAVSQTPKYLVTQMGNDKSIKCEQNLGHDTMYWYKQDSKKFLKIMFSYNNKELIINETVPNRFSPKSPDKAHLNLHINSLELGDSAVYFCASSHGAEAFFGQGTRLTVV.

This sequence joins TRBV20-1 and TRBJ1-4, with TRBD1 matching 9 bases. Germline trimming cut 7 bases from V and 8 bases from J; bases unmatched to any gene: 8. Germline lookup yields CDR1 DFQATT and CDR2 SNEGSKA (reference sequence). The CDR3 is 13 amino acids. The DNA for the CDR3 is TGCAGTGTTCGAGGACAGGGGAACGAAAAACTGTTTTTT. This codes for CSVRGQGNEKLFF.

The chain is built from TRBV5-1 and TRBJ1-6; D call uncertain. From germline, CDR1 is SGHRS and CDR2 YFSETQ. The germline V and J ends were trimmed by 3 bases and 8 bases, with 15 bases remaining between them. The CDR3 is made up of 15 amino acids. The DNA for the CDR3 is TGCGCCAGCAGCTACACAGAGAGATGGTATTCACCCCTCCACTTT. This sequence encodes CASSYTERWYSPLHF.

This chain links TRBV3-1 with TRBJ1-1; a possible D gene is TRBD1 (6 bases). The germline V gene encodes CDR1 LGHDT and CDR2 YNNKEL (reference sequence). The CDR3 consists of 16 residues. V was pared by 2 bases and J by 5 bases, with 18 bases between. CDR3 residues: CASSQLTGASETEAFF. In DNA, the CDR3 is TGTGCCAGCAGCCAATTAACGGGGGCCTCGGAGACTGAAGCTTTCTTT.

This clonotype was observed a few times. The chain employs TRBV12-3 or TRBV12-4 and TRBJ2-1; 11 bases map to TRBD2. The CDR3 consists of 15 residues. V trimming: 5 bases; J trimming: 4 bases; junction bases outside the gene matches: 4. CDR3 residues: CASSTSGSGYNEQFF. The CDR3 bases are TGTGCCAGCAGTACTAGCGGGAGTGGTTACAATGAGCAGTTCTTC.

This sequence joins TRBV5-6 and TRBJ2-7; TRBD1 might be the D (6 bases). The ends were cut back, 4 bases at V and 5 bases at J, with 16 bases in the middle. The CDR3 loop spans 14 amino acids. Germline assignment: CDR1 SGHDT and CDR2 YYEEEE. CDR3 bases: TGTGCCAGCAGCAGCACAGGGCAGGACAACGAGCAGTACTTC. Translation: CASSSTGQDNEQYF. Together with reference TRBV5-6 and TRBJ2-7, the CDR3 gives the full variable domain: DAGVTQSPTHLIKTRGQQVTLRCSPKSGHDTVSWYQQALGQGPQFIFQYYEEEERQRGNFPDRFSGHQFPNYSSELNVNALLLGDSALYLCASSSTGQDNEQYFGPGTRLTVT.

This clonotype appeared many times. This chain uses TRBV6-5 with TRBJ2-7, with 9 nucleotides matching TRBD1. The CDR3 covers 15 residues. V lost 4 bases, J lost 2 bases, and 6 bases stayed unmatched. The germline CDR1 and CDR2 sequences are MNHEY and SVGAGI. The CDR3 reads CASSSPGQGAYEQYF. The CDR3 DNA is TGTGCCAGCAGTTCCCCGGGACAGGGAGCCTACGAGCAGTACTTC.

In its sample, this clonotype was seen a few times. Here the CDR3 DNA reads TGTGCCAGCAGCCTTAGTCAGTTATCCTACGAGCAGTACTTC. Its protein product is CASSLSQLSYEQYF. This chain connects TRBV7-9 to TRBJ2-7; no firm D call. Germline lookup yields CDR1 SEHNR and CDR2 FQNEAQ (reference sequence). The CDR3 loop spans 14 amino acids. V was clipped by 5 bases and J by 1 base, with 12 bases between them.

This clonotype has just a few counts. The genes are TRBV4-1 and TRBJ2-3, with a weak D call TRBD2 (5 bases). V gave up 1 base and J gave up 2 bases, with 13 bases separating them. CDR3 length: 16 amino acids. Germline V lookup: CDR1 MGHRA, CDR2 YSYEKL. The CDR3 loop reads CASSQGLLSNTDTQYF. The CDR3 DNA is TGCGCCAGCAGCCAAGGACTACTGAGCAACACAGATACGCAGTATTTT.